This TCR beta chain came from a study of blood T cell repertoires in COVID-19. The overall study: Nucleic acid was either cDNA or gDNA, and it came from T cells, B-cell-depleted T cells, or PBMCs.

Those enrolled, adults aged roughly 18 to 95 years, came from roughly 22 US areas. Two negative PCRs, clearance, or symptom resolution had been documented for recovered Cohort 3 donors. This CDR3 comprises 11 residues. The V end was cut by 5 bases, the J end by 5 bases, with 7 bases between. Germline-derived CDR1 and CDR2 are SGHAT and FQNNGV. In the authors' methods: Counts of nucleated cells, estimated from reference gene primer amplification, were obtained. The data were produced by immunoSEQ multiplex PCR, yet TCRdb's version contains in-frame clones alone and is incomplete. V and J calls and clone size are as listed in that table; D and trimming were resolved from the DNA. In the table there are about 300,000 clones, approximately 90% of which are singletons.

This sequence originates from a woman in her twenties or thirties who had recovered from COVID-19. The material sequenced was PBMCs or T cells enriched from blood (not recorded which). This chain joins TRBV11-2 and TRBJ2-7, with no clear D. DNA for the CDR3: TGTGCCAGCAGCCCATTCAACGAGCAGTACTTC. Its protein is CASSPFNEQYF.